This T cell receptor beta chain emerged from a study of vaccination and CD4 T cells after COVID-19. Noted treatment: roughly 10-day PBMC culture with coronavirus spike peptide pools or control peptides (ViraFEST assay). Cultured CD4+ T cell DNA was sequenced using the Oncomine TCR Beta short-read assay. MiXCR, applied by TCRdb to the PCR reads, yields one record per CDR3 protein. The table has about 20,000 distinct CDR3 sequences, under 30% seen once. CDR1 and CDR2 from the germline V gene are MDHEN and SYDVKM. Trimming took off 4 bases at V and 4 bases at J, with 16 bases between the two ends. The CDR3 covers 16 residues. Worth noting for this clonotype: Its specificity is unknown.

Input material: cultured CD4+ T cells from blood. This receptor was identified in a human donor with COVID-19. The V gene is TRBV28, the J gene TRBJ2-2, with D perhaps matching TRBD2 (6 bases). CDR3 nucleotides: TGTGCCAGCAGTTCGCGACTAGGTCTAAGCACCGGGGAGCTGTTTTTT. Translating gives CASSSRLGLSTGELFF.